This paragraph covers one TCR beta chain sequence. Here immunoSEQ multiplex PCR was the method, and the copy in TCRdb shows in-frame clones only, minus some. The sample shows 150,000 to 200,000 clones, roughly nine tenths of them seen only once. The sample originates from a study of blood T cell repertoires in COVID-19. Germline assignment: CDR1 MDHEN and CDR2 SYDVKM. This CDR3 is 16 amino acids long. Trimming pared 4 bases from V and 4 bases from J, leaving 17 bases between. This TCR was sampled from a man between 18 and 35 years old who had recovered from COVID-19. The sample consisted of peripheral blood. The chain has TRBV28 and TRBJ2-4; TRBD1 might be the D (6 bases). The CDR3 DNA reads TGTGCCAGCAGTTCCCCGATCCGGGACACTAAAAACATTCAGTACTTC. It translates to CASSSPIRDTKNIQYF.